One and the same sample provided the 17 T cell receptor beta chains below, sequenced in a study of cytomegalovirus exposure and HLA in healthy donors. The PCR was carried out with 60 Vbeta primers and 13 Jbeta primers. Sequenced by immunoSEQ multiplex PCR; TCRdb stores in-frame clones only, minus some. The sample table includes approximately 27,000 clones. Source material: PBMCs. The receptors were sampled from a man aged 30 to 39 in good health and CMV-seronegative.

The V and J genes are TRBV10-3 and TRBJ1-1; possibly TRBD1 for D (6 bases). Between the trimmed V and J ends, which lost 9 bases and 4 bases, there was a span of 12 bases. CDR1 is ENHRY and CDR2 is SYGVKD in the germline V gene. The CDR3 runs to 12 residues. CDR3 coding DNA: TGTGCCATACAGGGAGCAGGCACTGAAGCTTTCTTT. Amino acid sequence: CAIQGAGTEAFF.

The chain employs TRBV7-9 and TRBJ1-5; 7 bases agree with TRBD1. There are 15 residues in the CDR3. Germline CDR1 SEHNR, CDR2 FQNEAQ (reference sequence). V shed 1 base and J 2 bases; nucleotides not matched to a gene: 2. CDR3 coding DNA: TGTGCCAGCAGCTTAGGTACAGGGGGCAATCAGCCCCAGCATTTT. It specifies CASSLGTGGNQPQHF.

The rearrangement links TRBV29-1 to TRBJ2-7; 8 positions agree with TRBD1. The CDR3 contains 11 residues. CDR1 and CDR2 (germline): SQVTM, ANQGSEA. The CDR3 DNA is TGCAGTGCAGGGGGCGTGAACGAGCAGTACTTC. Translated: CSAGGVNEQYF.

The rearrangement links TRBV25-1 to TRBJ1-6; 9 bases map to TRBD1. Trimming took 4 bases from V and 7 from J; bases not matched to a gene: 5. The length of the CDR3 is 15 residues. In germline, CDR1 is MGHDK, CDR2 SYGVNS. This CDR3 reads CASSVGTGWNSPLHF. The CDR3 DNA reads as TGTGCCAGCAGTGTTGGGACAGGGTGGAATTCACCCCTCCACTTT. The variable domain in full, with the rest retrieved from reference TRBV25-1 and TRBJ1-6, is EADIYQTPRYLVIGTGKKITLECSQTMGHDKMYWYQQDPGMELHLIHYSYGVNSTEKGDLSSESTVSRIRTEHFPLTLESARPSHTSQYLCASSVGTGWNSPLHFGNGTRLTVT.

The chain couples TRBV28 to TRBJ2-5, with 8 bases fitting TRBD2. Per germline, CDR1 MDHEN and CDR2 SYDVKM. Trimming took 5 bases from V and 5 from J; bases not matched to a gene: 16. The CDR3 is 17 residues long. The CDR3 loop is CASSLLGGAGVGETQYF. CDR3 nucleotides: TGTGCCAGCAGTCTACTCGGGGGAGCGGGAGTGGGGGAGACCCAGTACTTC. Combining the CDR3 with reference TRBV28 and TRBJ2-5 gives the whole variable domain DVKVTQSSRYLVKRTGEKVFLECVQDMDHENMFWYRQDPGLGLRLIYFSYDVKMKEKGDIPEGYSVSREKKERFSLILESASTNQTSMYLCASSLLGGAGVGETQYFGPGTRLLVL.

The chain links TRBV27 to TRBJ2-3; a possible D gene is TRBD1 (5 bases). V was cut by 1 base and J by 0 bases, with 14 bases left in between. CDR1 is MNHEY and CDR2 is SMNVEV in the germline V gene (reference sequence). This CDR3 is built from 17 residues. The CDR3 bases are TGTGCCAGCAGTTTATATTCTGACAGTGTTAGCACAGATACGCAGTATTTT. Amino acids: CASSLYSDSVSTDTQYF.

The V gene is TRBV7-2, the J gene TRBJ2-7, with D maybe TRBD2 (5 bases). V was pared by 1 base and J by 9 bases, with 13 bases between. Germline V gene sequence: CDR1 SGHTA, CDR2 FQGNSA. This CDR3 has 13 residues. The CDR3 here is CASSLEEGMGQYF. CDR3 nucleotides: TGTGCCAGCAGCTTAGAAGAGGGAATGGGGCAGTACTTC. The variable domain in full, with the rest retrieved from reference TRBV7-2 and TRBJ2-7, is GAGVSQSPSNKVTEKGKDVELRCDPISGHTALYWYRQSLGQGLEFLIYFQGNSAPDKSGLPSDRFSAERTGGSVSTLTIQRTQQEDSAVYLCASSLEEGMGQYFGPGTRLTVT.

This clone is medium-sized by frequency. The chain carries TRBV7-9 and TRBJ2-1; 9 nucleotides line up with TRBD2. With 4 bases clipped from V and 6 bases from J, the junction kept 10 bases outside the gene matches. This CDR3 region has 16 residues. Germline lookup yields CDR1 SEHNR and CDR2 FQNEAQ (reference sequence). The CDR3 coding sequence is TGTGCCAGCAGCTCGGGACTAGCTCTGGTTTCCAATGAGCAGTTCTTC. Amino acid sequence: CASSSGLALVSNEQFF. The variable domain in full, with the rest retrieved from reference TRBV7-9 and TRBJ2-1, is DTGVSQNPRHKITKRGQNVTFRCDPISEHNRLYWYRQTLGQGPEFLTYFQNEAQLEKSRLLSDRFSAERPKGSFSTLEIQRTEQGDSAMYLCASSSGLALVSNEQFFGPGTRLTVL.

The rearrangement links TRBV20-1 to TRBJ2-7; weak D call: TRBD2 (5 bases). CDR1 is DFQATT, CDR2 SNEGSKA, per germline (reference sequence). CDR3 size: 11 residues. Trimming left V 6 bases short and J 3 bases short, with 9 bases between. This chain's CDR3 is CSALADYEQYF. In DNA, the CDR3 is TGCAGTGCCCTAGCAGACTACGAGCAGTACTTC.

This chain connects TRBV6-1 to TRBJ1-1; possible D gene TRBD1, 5 bases. Germline V gene lookup returns CDR1 MNHNS and CDR2 SASEGT. The length of the CDR3 is 20 residues. V was cut by 0 bases and J by 0 bases, with 23 bases left in between. CDR3 nucleotide sequence: TGTGCCAGCAGTGAAGCGTTCACTTACAGGCGGGGAAACATGAACACTGAAGCTTTCTTT. Translated: CASSEAFTYRRGNMNTEAFF.

The chain recombines TRBV6-1 with TRBJ2-7; D not certain. The CDR3 is 13 residues long. Trimming took off 5 bases at V and 3 bases at J, with 11 bases between the two ends. Germline V gene lookup returns CDR1 MNHNS and CDR2 SASEGT. The CDR3 region is CASSSQLHYEQYF. The CDR3 region has the DNA TGTGCCAGCAGTTCTCAACTCCACTACGAGCAGTACTTC.

J is TRBJ2-5 and V is TRBV7-2; D is possibly TRBD2 (6 bases). CDR1 and CDR2 (germline): SGHTA, FQGNSA. V was trimmed by 3 bases and J by 0 bases, leaving 8 bases between them. This CDR3 spans 14 amino acids. For the CDR3, the DNA is TGTGCCAGCAGCTTCGTAGCGGACCAAGAGACCCAGTACTTC. Residues: CASSFVADQETQYF.

This sequence joins TRBV4-1 and TRBJ1-2; no definite D call. CDR1 is MGHRA, CDR2 YSYEKL, per germline. Between the trimmed V and J ends, which lost 0 bases and 4 bases, there was a span of 12 bases. This CDR3 is built from 15 residues. The CDR3 sequence is CASSQDGDYPYGYTF. CDR3 nucleotide sequence: TGCGCCAGCAGCCAAGATGGTGACTACCCCTATGGCTACACCTTC.

The rearrangement joins TRBV7-2 to TRBJ1-5; the match to TRBD1 covers 8 bases. Germline V gives CDR1 SGHTA, CDR2 FQGNSA. V lost 5 bases, J lost 5 bases, and 2 bases stayed unmatched. This CDR3 contains 13 residues. The CDR3 DNA sequence: TGTGCCAGCAGCCTACAGGGGGATCAGCCCCAGCATTTT. Translating gives CASSLQGDQPQHF.

This chain links TRBV6-4 with TRBJ2-2, with D maybe TRBD1 (5 bases). The CDR3 consists of 14 residues. CDR1 and CDR2 (germline): MRHNA, SNTAGT. Trimming took 2 bases from V and 6 from J, leaving 10 bases between them. This CDR3 reads CASSDNGASGELFF. As DNA, the CDR3 is TGTGCCAGCAGTGACAATGGGGCGTCCGGGGAGCTGTTTTTT.

The rearrangement joins TRBV11-3 to TRBJ2-7; 8 nucleotides line up with TRBD2. Germline V CDR1 and CDR2: SGHNT, YENEEA. V lost 5 bases, J lost 0 bases, and 6 bases stayed unmatched. There are 15 residues in the CDR3. The DNA of the CDR3 is TGTGCCAGCAGCCCGGGGGGGGCCAACTCCTACGAGCAGTACTTC. The encoded protein is CASSPGGANSYEQYF.

This chain joins TRBV25-1 and TRBJ1-2, with D tentatively TRBD1 (6 bases). Germline CDR1 reads MGHDK; CDR2 reads SYGVNS. This CDR3 region has 12 residues. V lost 3 bases, J lost 12 bases, and 14 bases lay in between. CDR3 DNA sequence: TGTGCCAGCAGTGAGCCGGGGGGGCCGAACACCTTC. Its protein product is CASSEPGGPNTF.